This T cell receptor (beta chain) appears in the sequencing data of a study of T cell responses to AZD1222 COVID-19 vaccine. On the study more broadly: Pooling of second doses given at about 4 or about 12 weeks was done. Study findings and constraints: All repertoire sampling was performed exclusively after the peak T cell response. Of the AZD1222 recipients, only six or seven were seropositive at baseline.

The data were produced by immunoSEQ multiplex PCR, yet TCRdb's version contains in-frame clones alone and is incomplete. Here the sample spans about 120,000 clones, 85% to 90% being singletons. This CDR3 has 16 residues. V gave up 2 bases and J gave up 6 bases; unmatched junction bases: 4. In germline, CDR1 is MDHEN, CDR2 SYDVKM. Points on this clone: Its antigen is not known.

The chain employs TRBV28 and TRBJ1-6, with 10 bases identical to TRBD1. The TCR sequence derives from an adult in good health. Sequenced material: peripheral blood, taken on day 0 of AZD1222 vaccination. DNA for the CDR3: TGTGCCAGCAGTTTACGGGACAGGGGATCTAATTCACCCCTCCACTTT. It yields the protein CASSLRDRGSNSPLHF. Supplemented by reference TRBV28 and TRBJ1-6, the full variable domain reads DVKVTQSSRYLVKRTGEKVFLECVQDMDHENMFWYRQDPGLGLRLIYFSYDVKMKEKGDIPEGYSVSREKKERFSLILESASTNQTSMYLCASSLRDRGSNSPLHFGNGTRLTVT.